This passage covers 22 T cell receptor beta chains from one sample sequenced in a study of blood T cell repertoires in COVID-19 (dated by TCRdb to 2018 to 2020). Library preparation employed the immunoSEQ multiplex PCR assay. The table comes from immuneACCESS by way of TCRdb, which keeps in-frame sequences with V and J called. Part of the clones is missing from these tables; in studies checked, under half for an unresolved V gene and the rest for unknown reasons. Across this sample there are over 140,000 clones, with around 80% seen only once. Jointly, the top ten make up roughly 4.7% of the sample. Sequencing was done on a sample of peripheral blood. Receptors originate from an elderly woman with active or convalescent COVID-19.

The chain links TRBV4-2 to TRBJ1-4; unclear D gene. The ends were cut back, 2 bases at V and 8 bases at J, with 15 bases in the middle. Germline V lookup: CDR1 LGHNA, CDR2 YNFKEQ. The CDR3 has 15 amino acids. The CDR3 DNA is TGTGCCAGCAGCCAACAGGAGGGATTTAAAGAAAAACTGTTTTTT. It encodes CASSQQEGFKEKLFF.

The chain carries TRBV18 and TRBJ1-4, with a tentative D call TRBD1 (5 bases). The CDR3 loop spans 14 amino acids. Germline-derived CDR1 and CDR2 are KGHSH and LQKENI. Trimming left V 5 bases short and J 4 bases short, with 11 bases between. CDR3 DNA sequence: TGTGCCAGCTCATCCGGACATTATAATGAAAAACTGTTTTTT. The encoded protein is CASSSGHYNEKLFF.

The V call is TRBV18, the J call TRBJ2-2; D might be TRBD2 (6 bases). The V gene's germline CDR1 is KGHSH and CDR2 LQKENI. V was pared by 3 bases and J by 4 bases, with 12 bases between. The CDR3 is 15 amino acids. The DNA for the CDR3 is TGTGCCAGCTCACCTTCCGGGGGTATCACCGGGGAGCTGTTTTTT. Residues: CASSPSGGITGELFF.

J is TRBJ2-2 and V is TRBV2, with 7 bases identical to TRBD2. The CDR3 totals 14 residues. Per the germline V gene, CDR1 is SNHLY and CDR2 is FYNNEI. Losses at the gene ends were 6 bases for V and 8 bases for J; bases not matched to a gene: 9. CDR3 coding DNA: TGTGCCAGCAGAGCACAGACTAGCTGGGGGGAGCTGTTTTTT. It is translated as CASRAQTSWGELFF.

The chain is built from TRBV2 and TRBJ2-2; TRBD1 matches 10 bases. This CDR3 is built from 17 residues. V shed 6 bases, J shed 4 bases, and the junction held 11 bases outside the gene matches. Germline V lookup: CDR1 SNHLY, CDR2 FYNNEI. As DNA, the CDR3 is TGTGCCAGCAGCGAGGGTGACAGGGGGCTTACCACCGGGGAGCTGTTTTTT. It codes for CASSEGDRGLTTGELFF.

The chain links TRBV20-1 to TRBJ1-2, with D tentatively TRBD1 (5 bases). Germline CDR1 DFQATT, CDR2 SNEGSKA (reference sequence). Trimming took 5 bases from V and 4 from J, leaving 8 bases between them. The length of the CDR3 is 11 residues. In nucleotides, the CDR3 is TGCAGTGCTGGGGCCGGCTATGGCTACACCTTC. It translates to CSAGAGYGYTF.

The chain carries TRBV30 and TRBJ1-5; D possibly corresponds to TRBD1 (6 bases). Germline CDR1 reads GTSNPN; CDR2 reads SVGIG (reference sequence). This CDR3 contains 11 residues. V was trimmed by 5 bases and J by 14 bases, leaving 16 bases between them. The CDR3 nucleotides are TGTGCCTGGGGGGGAGGGGACATAAAGCATTTT. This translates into CAWGGGDIKHF. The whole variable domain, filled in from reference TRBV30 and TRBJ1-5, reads SQTIHQWPATLVQPVGSPLSLECTVEGTSNPNLYWYRQAAGRGLQLLFYSVGIGQISSEVPQNLSASRPQDRQFILSSKKLLLSDSGFYLCAWGGGDIKHFGDGTRLSIL.

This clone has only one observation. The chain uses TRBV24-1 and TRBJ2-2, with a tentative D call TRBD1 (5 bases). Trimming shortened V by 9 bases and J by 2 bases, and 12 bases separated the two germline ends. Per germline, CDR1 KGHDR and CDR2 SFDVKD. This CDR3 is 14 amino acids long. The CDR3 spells CATSGFPNTGELFF. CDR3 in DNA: TGTGCCACCTCAGGGTTCCCTAACACCGGGGAGCTGTTTTTT.

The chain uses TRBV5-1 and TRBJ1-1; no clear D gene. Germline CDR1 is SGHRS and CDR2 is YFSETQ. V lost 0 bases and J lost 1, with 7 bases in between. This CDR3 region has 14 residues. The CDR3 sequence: CASSLAVRNTEAFF. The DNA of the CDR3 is TGCGCCAGCAGCTTGGCCGTCAGGAACACTGAAGCTTTCTTT.

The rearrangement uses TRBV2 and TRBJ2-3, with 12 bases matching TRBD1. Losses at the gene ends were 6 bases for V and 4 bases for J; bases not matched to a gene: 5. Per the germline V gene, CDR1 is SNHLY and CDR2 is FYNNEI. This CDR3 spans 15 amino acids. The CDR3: CASSAGQGAPDTQYF. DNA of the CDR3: TGTGCCAGCAGCGCGGGACAGGGGGCCCCAGATACGCAGTATTTT.

Here the CDR3 reads CASSMSRQPNTGELFF. As DNA, the CDR3 is TGTGCCAGCAGTATGTCACGACAGCCGAACACCGGGGAGCTGTTTTTT. This sequence joins TRBV6-6 and TRBJ2-2; a possible D gene is TRBD1 (5 bases). The length of the CDR3 is 16 residues. The V gene lost 5 bases and the J gene lost 0 bases, with 13 bases spanning the gap. Germline V CDR1 and CDR2: MNHNY, SVGAGI (reference sequence).

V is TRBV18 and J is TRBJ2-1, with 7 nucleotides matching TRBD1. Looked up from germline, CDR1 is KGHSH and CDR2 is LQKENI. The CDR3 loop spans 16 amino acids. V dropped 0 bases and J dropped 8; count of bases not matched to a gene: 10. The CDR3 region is CASSPPAGGIGDEQFF. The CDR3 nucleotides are TGTGCCAGCTCACCACCGGCAGGGGGTATCGGTGATGAGCAGTTCTTC.

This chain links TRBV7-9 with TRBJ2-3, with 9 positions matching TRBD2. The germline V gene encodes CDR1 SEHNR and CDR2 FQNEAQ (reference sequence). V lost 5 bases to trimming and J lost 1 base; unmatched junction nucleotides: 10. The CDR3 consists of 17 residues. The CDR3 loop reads CASSLLLGGGGTDTQYF. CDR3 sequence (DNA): TGTGCCAGCAGCCTCCTGCTTGGCGGGGGGGGCACAGATACGCAGTATTTT.

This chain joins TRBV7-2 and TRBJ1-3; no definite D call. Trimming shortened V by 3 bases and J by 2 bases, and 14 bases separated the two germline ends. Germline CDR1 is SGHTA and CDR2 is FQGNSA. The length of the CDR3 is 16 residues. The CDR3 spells CASSLVGASPGNTIYF. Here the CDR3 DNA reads TGTGCCAGCAGCTTGGTAGGAGCCTCGCCTGGAAACACCATATATTTT. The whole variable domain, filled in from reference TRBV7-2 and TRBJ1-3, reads GAGVSQSPSNKVTEKGKDVELRCDPISGHTALYWYRQSLGQGLEFLIYFQGNSAPDKSGLPSDRFSAERTGGSVSTLTIQRTQQEDSAVYLCASSLVGASPGNTIYFGEGSWLTVV.

The CDR3 nucleotides are TGTGCCAGCACCCGGGACACGGCTAACTATGGCTACACCTTC. Its translation: CASTRDTANYGYTF. The chain couples TRBV6-5 to TRBJ1-2; the D gene is possibly TRBD1 (6 bases). CDR3 length: 14 residues. V was shortened by 7 bases and J by 0 bases, with 12 bases between the two germline ends. Germline V lookup: CDR1 MNHEY, CDR2 SVGAGI.

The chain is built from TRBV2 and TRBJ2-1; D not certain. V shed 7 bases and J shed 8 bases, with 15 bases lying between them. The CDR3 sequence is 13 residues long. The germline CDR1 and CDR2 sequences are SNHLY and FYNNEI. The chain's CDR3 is CASIKPPRHEQFF. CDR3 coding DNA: TGTGCCAGCATCAAGCCACCGCGCCATGAGCAGTTCTTC.

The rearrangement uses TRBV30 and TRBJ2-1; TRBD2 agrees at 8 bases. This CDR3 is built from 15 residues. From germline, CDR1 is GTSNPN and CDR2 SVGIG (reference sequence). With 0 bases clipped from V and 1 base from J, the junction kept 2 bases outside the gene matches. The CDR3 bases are TGTGCCTGGAGTGTGGGGACTAGTTCCTACAATGAGCAGTTCTTC. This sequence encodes CAWSVGTSSYNEQFF.

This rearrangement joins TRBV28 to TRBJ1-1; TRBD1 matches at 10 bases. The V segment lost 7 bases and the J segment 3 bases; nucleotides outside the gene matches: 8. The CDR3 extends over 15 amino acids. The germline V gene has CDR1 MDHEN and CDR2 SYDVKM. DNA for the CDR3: TGTGCCAGCACTCGGGACAGGGGATGGTACACTGAAGCTTTCTTT. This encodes CASTRDRGWYTEAFF.

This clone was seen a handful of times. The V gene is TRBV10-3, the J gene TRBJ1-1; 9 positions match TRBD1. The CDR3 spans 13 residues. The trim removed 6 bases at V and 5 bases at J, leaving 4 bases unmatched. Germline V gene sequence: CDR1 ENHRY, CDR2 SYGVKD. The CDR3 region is CAIRTGTGTEAFF. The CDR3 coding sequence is TGTGCCATCAGAACCGGGACAGGGACTGAAGCTTTCTTT.

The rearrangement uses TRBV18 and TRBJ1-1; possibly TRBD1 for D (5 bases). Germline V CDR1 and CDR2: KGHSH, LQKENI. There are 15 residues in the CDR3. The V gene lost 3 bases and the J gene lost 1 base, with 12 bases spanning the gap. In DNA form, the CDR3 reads TGTGCCAGCTCACCGAACGGGGGGGGGAACACTGAAGCTTTCTTT. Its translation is CASSPNGGGNTEAFF.

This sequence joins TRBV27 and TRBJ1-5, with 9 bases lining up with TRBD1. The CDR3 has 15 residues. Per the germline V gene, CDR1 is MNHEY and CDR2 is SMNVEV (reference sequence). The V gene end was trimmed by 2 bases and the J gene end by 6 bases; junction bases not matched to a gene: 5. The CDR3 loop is CASSLGQGFRQPQHF. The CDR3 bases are TGTGCCAGCAGTTTAGGACAGGGGTTCCGTCAGCCCCAGCATTTT.

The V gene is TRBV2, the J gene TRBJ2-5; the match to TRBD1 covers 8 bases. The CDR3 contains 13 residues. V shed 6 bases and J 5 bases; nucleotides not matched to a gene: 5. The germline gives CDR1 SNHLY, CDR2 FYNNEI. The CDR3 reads CASSRDRGETQYF. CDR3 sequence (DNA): TGTGCCAGCAGCCGAGACAGGGGTGAGACCCAGTACTTC.